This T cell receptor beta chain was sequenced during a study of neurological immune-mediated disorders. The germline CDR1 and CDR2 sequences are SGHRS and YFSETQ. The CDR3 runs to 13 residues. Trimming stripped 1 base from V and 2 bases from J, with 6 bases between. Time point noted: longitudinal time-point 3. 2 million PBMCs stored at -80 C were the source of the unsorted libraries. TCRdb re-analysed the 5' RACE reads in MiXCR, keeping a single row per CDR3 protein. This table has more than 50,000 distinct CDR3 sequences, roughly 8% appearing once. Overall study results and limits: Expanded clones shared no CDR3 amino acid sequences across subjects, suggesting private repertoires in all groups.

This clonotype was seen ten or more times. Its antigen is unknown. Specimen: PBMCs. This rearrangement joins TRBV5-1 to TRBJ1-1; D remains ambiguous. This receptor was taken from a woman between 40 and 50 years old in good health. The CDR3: CASSLLSNTEAFF. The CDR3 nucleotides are TGCGCCAGCAGCTTGCTATCTAACACTGAAGCTTTCTTT.